This passage covers 15 T cell receptor beta chains from one sample sequenced in a study of blood T cell repertoires in COVID-19. The assay was immunoSEQ multiplex PCR, and TCRdb's table has in-frame clones only and misses some. Found here are about 130,000 clones, around 81% of them singletons; the top ten hold more than 9.5%. Sample: peripheral blood. The receptors come from a middle-aged man with active or convalescent COVID-19.

The chain couples TRBV10-3 to TRBJ1-1, with 7 bases lining up with TRBD1. The CDR3 is 14 amino acids. Trimming removed 6 bases from V and 6 bases from J; junction bases left unmatched: 10. Germline assignment: CDR1 ENHRY and CDR2 SYGVKD. In DNA, the CDR3 is TGTGCCATCAGAGCCACAGGGGAATCGGCTGAAGCTTTCTTT. Its protein is CAIRATGESAEAFF.

This clone appeared a single time. The chain has TRBV27 and TRBJ2-2; TRBD2 agrees at 8 bases. CDR1 is MNHEY and CDR2 is SMNVEV in the germline V gene (reference sequence). V was pared by 5 bases and J by 7 bases, with 9 bases of the junction left unmatched. The CDR3 consists of 15 residues. CDR3 in amino acids: CASSLLSGGGGELFF. As DNA, the CDR3 is TGTGCCAGCAGTCTCCTGTCGGGGGGGGGCGGGGAGCTGTTTTTT.

This chain connects TRBV25-1 to TRBJ2-7, with 7 bases matching TRBD1. CDR1 and CDR2 (germline): MGHDK, SYGVNS. CDR3 length equals 12 residues. The V and J ends lost 7 bases and 0 bases, in that order; junction bases with no gene match: 0. In nucleotides, the CDR3 is TGTGCCAGCACAGGGGGCTCCTACGAGCAGTACTTC. As protein: CASTGGSYEQYF.

The chain combines TRBV24-1 with TRBJ2-1, with 12 bases that match TRBD2. V dropped 3 bases and J dropped 9; count of bases not matched to a gene: 5. The V gene's germline CDR1 is KGHDR and CDR2 SFDVKD. The CDR3 contains 15 residues. CDR3 bases: TGTGCCACCAGTGATCCGACTAGCGGGGGAGCTGAGCAGTTCTTC. Its translation: CATSDPTSGGAEQFF.

The chain uses TRBV6-4 and TRBJ1-6; the D gene is possibly TRBD1 (5 bases). The ends were cut back, 9 bases at V and 9 bases at J, with 12 bases in the middle. The CDR3 has 12 residues. Germline V gives CDR1 MRHNA, CDR2 SNTAGT. The CDR3 DNA is TGTGCCAGACCTCACAGGAGTTCACCCCTCCACTTT. Amino acid sequence: CARPHRSSPLHF.

The chain links TRBV4-1 to TRBJ2-5; 11 nucleotides align to TRBD2. J gave up 6 bases and V 0 bases, and 9 bases lay outside the gene matches. This CDR3 is built from 17 residues. CDR1 and CDR2 from the germline V gene are MGHRA and YSYEKL. The CDR3 DNA follows: TGCGCCAGCAGCCAAGAGGTCTTAGCGGGGGGGGATAAGACCCAGTACTTC. Translating it yields CASSQEVLAGGDKTQYF.

The chain is built from TRBV5-1 and TRBJ1-5; a weak D match, TRBD1 (6 bases). Germline CDR1 SGHRS, CDR2 YFSETQ. CDR3 length: 15 amino acids. Trimming removed 0 bases at V and 3 bases at J, with 10 bases between. The CDR3 sequence: CASSLGGGNNQPQHF. In DNA, the CDR3 is TGCGCCAGCAGCTTGGGGGGGGGCAACAATCAGCCCCAGCATTTT. The complete variable domain, with remaining parts taken from reference TRBV5-1 and TRBJ1-5, reads KAGVTQTPRYLIKTRGQQVTLSCSPISGHRSVSWYQQTPGQGLQFLFEYFSETQRNKGNFPGRFSGRQFSNSRSEMNVSTLELGDSALYLCASSLGGGNNQPQHFGDGTRLSIL.

This rearrangement joins TRBV7-9 to TRBJ2-5, with 7 bases matching TRBD1. The germline V gene has CDR1 SEHNR and CDR2 FQNEAQ (reference sequence). The CDR3 spans 14 residues. The V gene end was trimmed by 5 bases and the J gene end by 2 bases; junction bases not matched to a gene: 5. The CDR3 loop is CASSPRTGQETQYF. CDR3 DNA: TGTGCCAGCAGCCCCCGGACAGGTCAAGAGACCCAGTACTTC.

V and J are TRBV7-3 and TRBJ2-1; D is possibly TRBD2 (5 bases). Germline V gene sequence: CDR1 SGHTA, CDR2 FQGTGA. This CDR3 is 15 amino acids long. Trimming removed 5 bases at V and 4 bases at J, with 15 bases between. The CDR3 here is CASSPRRVLYNEQFF. The DNA of the CDR3 is TGTGCCAGCAGCCCCCGGCGGGTCCTATACAATGAGCAGTTCTTC.

This chain connects TRBV7-7 to TRBJ1-6; possible D gene TRBD1, 5 bases. The CDR3 is made up of 16 amino acids. V shed 2 bases and J shed 6 bases, with 14 bases lying between them. Germline-derived CDR1 and CDR2 are SSHAT and FNYEAQ (reference sequence). CDR3 sequence (DNA): TGTGCCAGCAGCTTACTTGGGTTGACAGCTAATTCACCCCTCCACTTT. Protein sequence: CASSLLGLTANSPLHF.

The chain couples TRBV4-1 to TRBJ1-2, with 9 positions matching TRBD1. The CDR3 has 13 amino acids. V trimming: 4 bases; J trimming: 3 bases; junction bases outside the gene matches: 0. The germline V gene encodes CDR1 MGHRA and CDR2 YSYEKL. The CDR3 is CASSRDRDYGYTF. The DNA of the CDR3 is TGCGCCAGCAGCCGGGACAGGGACTATGGCTACACCTTC.

V gene TRBV6-5 combines with J gene TRBJ2-7, with D possibly TRBD2 on 5 matching bases. The CDR3 contains 15 residues. The germline V gene has CDR1 MNHEY and CDR2 SVGAGI. V was shortened by 0 bases and J by 0 bases, with 9 bases between the two germline ends. The CDR3 protein is CASSYSIRDSYEQYF. The CDR3, as DNA: TGTGCCAGCAGTTACTCGATTCGGGACTCCTACGAGCAGTACTTC.

The DNA of the CDR3 is TGCAGTGCTAGAGGGGGCGATGGCTACACCTTC. Protein sequence: CSARGGDGYTF. This chain joins TRBV20-1 and TRBJ1-2; the D gene is possibly TRBD1 (5 bases). The V and J ends lost 1 base and 6 bases respectively, with 6 bases between them. Germline V lookup: CDR1 DFQATT, CDR2 SNEGSKA (reference sequence). This CDR3 comprises 11 residues.

This chain uses TRBV7-3 with TRBJ1-1; 7 bases align to TRBD1. The CDR3 spans 15 residues. The V and J ends lost 7 bases and 0 bases, in that order; junction bases with no gene match: 8. Germline V gene data show CDR1 as SGHTA and CDR2 as FQGTGA. The CDR3 is CASNGTAPMNTEAFF. CDR3 DNA sequence: TGTGCCAGCAACGGGACAGCTCCAATGAACACTGAAGCTTTCTTT.

J is TRBJ2-6 and V is TRBV7-9, with 9 bases matching TRBD1. The V gene end was trimmed by 6 bases and the J gene end by 4 bases; junction bases not matched to a gene: 13. This CDR3 has 18 amino acids. In germline, CDR1 is SEHNR, CDR2 FQNEAQ (reference sequence). The CDR3 region has the DNA TGTGCCAGCAGTGCCACCGACAGGGGGGGGACGGGGGCCAACGTCCTGACTTTC. Amino acids: CASSATDRGGTGANVLTF. Looking up the rest from reference TRBV7-9 and TRBJ2-6 gives the full variable domain: DTGVSQNPRHKITKRGQNVTFRCDPISEHNRLYWYRQTLGQGPEFLTYFQNEAQLEKSRLLSDRFSAERPKGSFSTLEIQRTEQGDSAMYLCASSATDRGGTGANVLTFGAGSRLTVL.